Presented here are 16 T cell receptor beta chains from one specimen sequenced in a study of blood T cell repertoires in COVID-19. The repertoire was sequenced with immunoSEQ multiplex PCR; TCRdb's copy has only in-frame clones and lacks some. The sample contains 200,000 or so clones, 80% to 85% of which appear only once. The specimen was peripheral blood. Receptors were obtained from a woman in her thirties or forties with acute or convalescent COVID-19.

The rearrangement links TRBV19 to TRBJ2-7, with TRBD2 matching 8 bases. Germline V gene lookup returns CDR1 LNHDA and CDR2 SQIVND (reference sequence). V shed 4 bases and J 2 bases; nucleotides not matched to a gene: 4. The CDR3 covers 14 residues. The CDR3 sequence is CASSSGGKTYEQYF. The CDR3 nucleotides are TGTGCCAGTAGTAGCGGGGGGAAGACCTACGAGCAGTACTTC.

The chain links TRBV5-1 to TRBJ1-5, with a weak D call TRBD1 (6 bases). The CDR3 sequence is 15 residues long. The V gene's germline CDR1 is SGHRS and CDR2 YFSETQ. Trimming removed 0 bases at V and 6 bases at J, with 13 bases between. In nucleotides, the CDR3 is TGCGCCAGCAGCTTGGACGGGACGACAGGTCAGCCCCAGCATTTT. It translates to CASSLDGTTGQPQHF.

The CDR3 is CSASTNSQETQYF. CDR3 nucleotides: TGCAGTGCTAGTACTAATTCCCAAGAGACCCAGTACTTC. The chain is built from TRBV20-1 and TRBJ2-5; D is unclear. V lost 3 bases to trimming and J lost 1 base, with 9 bases between them. The CDR3 is made up of 13 amino acids. Germline lookup yields CDR1 DFQATT and CDR2 SNEGSKA (reference sequence).

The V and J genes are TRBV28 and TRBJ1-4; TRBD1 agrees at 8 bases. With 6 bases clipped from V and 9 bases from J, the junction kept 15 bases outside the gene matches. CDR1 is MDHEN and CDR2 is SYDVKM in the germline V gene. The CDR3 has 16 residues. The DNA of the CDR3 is TGTGCCAGCAGACCTTCGGGACAGGCGCTAATCCAAAAACTGTTTTTT. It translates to CASRPSGQALIQKLFF. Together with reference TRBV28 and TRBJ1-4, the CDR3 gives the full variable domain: DVKVTQSSRYLVKRTGEKVFLECVQDMDHENMFWYRQDPGLGLRLIYFSYDVKMKEKGDIPEGYSVSREKKERFSLILESASTNQTSMYLCASRPSGQALIQKLFFGSGTQLSVL.

CDR3 bases: TGTGCCAGCAGCCCGGGGACAGGTAGCTCCTACAATGAGCAGTTCTTC. Its translation is CASSPGTGSSYNEQFF. The rearrangement uses TRBV7-6 and TRBJ2-1; 8 bases map to TRBD1. V dropped 5 bases and J dropped 0; count of bases not matched to a gene: 6. The germline CDR1 and CDR2 sequences are SGHVS and FNYEAQ. The CDR3 runs 16 residues. Using reference TRBV7-6 and TRBJ2-1 for the parts outside the CDR3, the full variable domain is GAGVSQSPRYKVTKRGQDVALRCDPISGHVSLYWYRQALGQGPEFLTYFNYEAQQDKSGLPNDRFSAERPEGSISTLTIQRTEQRDSAMYRCASSPGTGSSYNEQFFGPGTRLTVL.

The CDR3 sequence: CASSLHGPLSYEQYF. In DNA form, the CDR3 reads TGTGCCAGCAGTCTGCACGGTCCCCTCTCCTACGAGCAGTACTTC. This sequence joins TRBV28 and TRBJ2-7; D not certain. Between the trimmed V and J ends, which lost 5 bases and 0 bases, there was a span of 14 bases. The germline CDR1 and CDR2 sequences are MDHEN and SYDVKM. This CDR3 is built from 15 residues. Together with reference TRBV28 and TRBJ2-7, the CDR3 gives the full variable domain: DVKVTQSSRYLVKRTGEKVFLECVQDMDHENMFWYRQDPGLGLRLIYFSYDVKMKEKGDIPEGYSVSREKKERFSLILESASTNQTSMYLCASSLHGPLSYEQYFGPGTRLTVT.

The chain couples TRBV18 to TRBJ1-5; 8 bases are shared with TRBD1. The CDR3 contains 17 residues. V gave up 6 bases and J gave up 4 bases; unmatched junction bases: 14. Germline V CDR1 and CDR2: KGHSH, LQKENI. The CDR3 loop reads CASSLDGQGWGNQPQHF. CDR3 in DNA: TGTGCCAGCTCGCTCGACGGACAGGGATGGGGGAATCAGCCCCAGCATTTT.

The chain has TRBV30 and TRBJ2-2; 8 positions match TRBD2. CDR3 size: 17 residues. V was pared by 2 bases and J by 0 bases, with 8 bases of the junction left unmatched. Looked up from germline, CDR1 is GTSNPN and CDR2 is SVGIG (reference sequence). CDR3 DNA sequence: TGTGCCTGGAGTAGGCCCCGGGGGGGGCCGAACACCGGGGAGCTGTTTTTT. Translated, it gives CAWSRPRGGPNTGELFF.

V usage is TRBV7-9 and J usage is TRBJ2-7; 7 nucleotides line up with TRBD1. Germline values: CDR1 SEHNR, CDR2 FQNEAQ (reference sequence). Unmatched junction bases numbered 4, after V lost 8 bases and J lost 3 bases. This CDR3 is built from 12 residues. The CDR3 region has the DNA TGTGCCAGCTGTGGGGACAGCTACGAGCAGTACTTC. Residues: CASCGDSYEQYF.

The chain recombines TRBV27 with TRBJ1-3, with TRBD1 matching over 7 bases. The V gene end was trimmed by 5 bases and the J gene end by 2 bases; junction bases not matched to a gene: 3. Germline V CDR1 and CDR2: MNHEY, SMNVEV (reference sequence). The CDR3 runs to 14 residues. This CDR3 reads CASSLGTAGNTIYF. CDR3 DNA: TGTGCCAGCAGTCTCGGGACAGCTGGAAACACCATATATTTT.

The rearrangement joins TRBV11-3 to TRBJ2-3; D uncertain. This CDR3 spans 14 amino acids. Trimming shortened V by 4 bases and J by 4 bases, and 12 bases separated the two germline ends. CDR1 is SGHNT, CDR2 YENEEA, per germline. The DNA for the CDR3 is TGTGCCAGCAGCTACGCCGCCGCGGCAGATACGCAGTATTTT. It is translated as CASSYAAAADTQYF.

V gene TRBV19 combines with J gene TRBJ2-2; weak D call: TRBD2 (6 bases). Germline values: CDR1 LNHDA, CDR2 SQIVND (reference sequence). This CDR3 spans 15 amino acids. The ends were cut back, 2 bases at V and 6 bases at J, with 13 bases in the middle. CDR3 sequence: CASSIRDFQAGELFF. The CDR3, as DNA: TGTGCCAGTAGTATAAGGGACTTTCAGGCCGGGGAGCTGTTTTTT.

In DNA form, the CDR3 reads TGTGCCAGTAGGAAGACAGGGTATGACTACGAGCAGTACTTC. This encodes CASRKTGYDYEQYF. V gene TRBV19 combines with J gene TRBJ2-7; 7 positions agree with TRBD1. The CDR3 consists of 14 residues. Per the germline V gene, CDR1 is LNHDA and CDR2 is SQIVND (reference sequence). Germline trimming cut 6 bases from V and 3 bases from J; bases unmatched to any gene: 8.

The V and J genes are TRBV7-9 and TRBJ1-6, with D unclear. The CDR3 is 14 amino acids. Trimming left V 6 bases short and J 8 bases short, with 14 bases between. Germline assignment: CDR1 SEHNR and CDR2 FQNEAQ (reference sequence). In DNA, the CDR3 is TGTGCCAGCAGAGGCGGCGGCACCGATTCACCCCTCCACTTT. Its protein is CASRGGGTDSPLHF.

The CDR3 DNA reads TGTGCCAGCAGCCAAAGGACAGGCCTCTATGGCTACACCTTC. Its protein product is CASSQRTGLYGYTF. This rearrangement joins TRBV3-1 (or the pseudogene TRBV3-2) to TRBJ1-2; 7 bases line up with TRBD1. Germline V gene data show CDR1 as LGHDT and CDR2 as YNNKEL (reference sequence). Trimming removed 2 bases from V and 4 bases from J; junction bases left unmatched: 4. This CDR3 comprises 14 residues.

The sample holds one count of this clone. This CDR3 reads CASINRNTGELFF. Here the CDR3 DNA reads TGTGCCAGCATTAACAGGAACACCGGGGAGCTGTTTTTT. V and J are TRBV12-3 or TRBV12-4 and TRBJ2-2; D is uncertain. This CDR3 has 13 residues. V shed 7 bases and J shed 1 base, with 7 bases lying between them.